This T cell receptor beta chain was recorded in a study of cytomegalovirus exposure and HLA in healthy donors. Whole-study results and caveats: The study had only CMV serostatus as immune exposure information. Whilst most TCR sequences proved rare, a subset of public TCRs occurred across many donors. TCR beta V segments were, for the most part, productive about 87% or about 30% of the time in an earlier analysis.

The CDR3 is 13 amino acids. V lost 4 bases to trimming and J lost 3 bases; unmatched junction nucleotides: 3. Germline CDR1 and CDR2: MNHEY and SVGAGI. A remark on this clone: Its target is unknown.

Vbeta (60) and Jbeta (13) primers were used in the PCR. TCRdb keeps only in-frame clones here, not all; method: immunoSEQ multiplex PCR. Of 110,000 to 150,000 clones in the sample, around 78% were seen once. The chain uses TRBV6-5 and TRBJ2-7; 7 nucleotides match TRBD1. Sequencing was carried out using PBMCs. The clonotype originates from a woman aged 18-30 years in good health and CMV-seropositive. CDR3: CASSLGQNYEQYF. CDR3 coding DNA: TGTGCCAGCAGTTTGGGACAGAACTACGAGCAGTACTTC.